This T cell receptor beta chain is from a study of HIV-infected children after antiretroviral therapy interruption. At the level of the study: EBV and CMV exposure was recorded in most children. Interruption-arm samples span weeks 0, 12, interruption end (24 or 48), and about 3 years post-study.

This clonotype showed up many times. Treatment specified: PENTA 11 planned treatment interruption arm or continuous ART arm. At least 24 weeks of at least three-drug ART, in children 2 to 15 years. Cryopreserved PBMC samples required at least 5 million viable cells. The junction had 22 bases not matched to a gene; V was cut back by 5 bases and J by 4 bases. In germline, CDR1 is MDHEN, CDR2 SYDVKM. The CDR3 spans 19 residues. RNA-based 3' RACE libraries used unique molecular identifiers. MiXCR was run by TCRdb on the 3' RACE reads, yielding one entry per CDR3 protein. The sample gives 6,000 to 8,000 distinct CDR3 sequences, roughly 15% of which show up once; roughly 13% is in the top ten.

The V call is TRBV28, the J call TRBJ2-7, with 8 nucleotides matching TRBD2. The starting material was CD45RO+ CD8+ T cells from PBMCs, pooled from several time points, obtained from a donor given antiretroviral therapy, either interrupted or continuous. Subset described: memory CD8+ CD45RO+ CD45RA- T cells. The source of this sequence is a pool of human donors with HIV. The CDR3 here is CASSPFSGAGVRTYYEQYF. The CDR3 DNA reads TGTGCCAGCAGTCCTTTCAGCGGAGCGGGAGTCAGAACCTATTACGAGCAGTACTTC.